Presented here are 3 T cell receptor beta chains from one specimen sequenced in a study of shared clonotypes between healthy human individuals. Some clones are missing from TCRdb's copy, which holds only in-frame ones; the method was immunoSEQ multiplex PCR. The table records around 2.3 million clones, approximately 94% of them present only once. The sequencing input was naive CD4+ T cells sorted from blood. Subset described: CD45RA+ positively selected. The receptors shown here come from a man aged 18 to 29 in good health.

The chain recombines TRBV7-2 with TRBJ2-1; 7 nucleotides align to TRBD2. The CDR3 runs 14 residues. Trimming at V came to 1 base and at J to 9 bases, leaving 6 bases not matched to a gene. CDR1 is SGHTA and CDR2 is FQGNSA in the germline V gene. The CDR3 here is CASSLEGLGGEQFF. DNA of the CDR3: TGTGCCAGCAGCTTAGAAGGACTAGGCGGTGAGCAGTTCTTC. Looking up the rest from reference TRBV7-2 and TRBJ2-1 gives the full variable domain: GAGVSQSPSNKVTEKGKDVELRCDPISGHTALYWYRQSLGQGLEFLIYFQGNSAPDKSGLPSDRFSAERTGGSVSTLTIQRTQQEDSAVYLCASSLEGLGGEQFFGPGTRLTVL.

This rearrangement joins TRBV5-1 to TRBJ2-5; TRBD1 agrees at 7 bases. Germline V CDR1 and CDR2: SGHRS, YFSETQ. The CDR3 loop spans 16 amino acids. With 0 bases clipped from V and 3 bases from J, the junction kept 8 bases outside the gene matches. For the CDR3, the DNA is TGCGCCAGCAGCTTGGCAATAGGGGGCTATAAAGAGACCCAGTACTTC. It is translated as CASSLAIGGYKETQYF.

This sequence joins TRBV7-2 and TRBJ1-3; 7 bases match TRBD1. The V segment lost 5 bases and the J segment 0 bases; nucleotides outside the gene matches: 13. CDR1 and CDR2 (germline): SGHTA, FQGNSA. This CDR3 spans 18 amino acids. DNA of the CDR3: TGTGCCAGCAGCGTCCAGGGGGTTAAGGTTTACTCTGGAAACACCATATATTTT. It encodes CASSVQGVKVYSGNTIYF.